This T cell receptor beta chain stems from a study of cytomegalovirus exposure and HLA in healthy donors. Study-wide findings and caveats: As confirmed in vitro, a few CMV-associated chains were specific for CMV antigens. Both high specificity and high sensitivity reportedly marked the classifier's diagnosis of cytomegalovirus status.

Worth noting for this clone: The antigen remains undetermined.

With V trimmed by 6 bases and J by 5 bases, 10 bases remained unmatched. Germline V CDR1 and CDR2: MDHEN, SYDVKM. The CDR3 is 16 amino acids. 13 Jbeta primers and 60 Vbeta primers were used for the PCR. Generated by immunoSEQ multiplex PCR, the TCRdb table keeps only in-frame clones and is missing some. The sample shows about 98,000 clones, over 60% of them seen only once. The sample comprised PBMCs. This chain uses TRBV28 with TRBJ1-5; TRBD1 agrees at 10 bases. The receptor was derived from a man aged 60-69 years in good health and CMV-seropositive. The CDR3 spells CASRDPRDRGHQPQHF. The CDR3 nucleotides read TGTGCCAGCAGGGATCCCCGGGACAGGGGCCATCAGCCCCAGCATTTT.